The 2 T cell receptor beta chains in this list originate from one sample, sequenced in a study of response to subunit inactivated influenza vaccine (dated by TCRdb to 2017 to 2018). Receptors were amplified or captured by RT-PCR. Sequencing used an Illumina HiSeq 2500. TCRdb reprocessed the public reads (quality trimming at Q25 with fastp, clone calling with MiXCR) and kept in-frame beta chains. When rows share a CDR3 protein, they turn into one entry using the most common DNA and genes. The sample profile shows 650,000 to 800,000 distinct CDR3 sequences; around 14% of them were found once. 6% to 8% of the sample comes from the top ten. The sample consisted of PBMCs from blood, taken 14 days before vaccination. The receptor source for this set is a man in his fifties or sixties who received an inactivated influenza vaccine. Donor details come from another sample of the same person, matched by shared clones.

The sample holds many counts of this clonotype. The chain carries TRBV4-3 and TRBJ2-7; D may correspond to TRBD1 or TRBD2 (5 bases each). CDR1 and CDR2 from the germline V gene are LGHNA and YSLEER. V was shortened by 3 bases and J by 2 bases, with 11 bases between the two germline ends. This CDR3 spans 14 amino acids. CDR3 coding DNA: TGCGCCAGCAGCCATGTGGGACGGACCTACGAGCAGTACTTC. Amino acids: CASSHVGRTYEQYF.

This clonotype came up a few times. J is TRBJ2-1 and V is TRBV10-3; D uncertain. The CDR3 sequence is 16 residues long. Between the trimmed V and J ends, which lost 4 bases and 0 bases, there was a span of 13 bases. Per germline, CDR1 ENHRY and CDR2 SYGVKD. In DNA, the CDR3 is TGTGCCATCAGTGCTCAGCTATCCAGCTCCTACAATGAGCAGTTCTTC. As protein: CAISAQLSSSYNEQFF.